This T cell receptor (beta chain) was obtained from a study of blood T cell repertoires in COVID-19. Background on the study: Acute and convalescent COVID-19 specimens originated in the United States, Italy and Spain. From T cells, B-cell-depleted T cells, or PBMCs came the material, which was cDNA or gDNA.

The CDR3 runs to 14 residues. The V end was cut by 3 bases, the J end by 1 base, with 9 bases between. Germline assignment: CDR1 LGHNA and CDR2 YSLEER. In the authors' workflow: Estimates of nucleated cell counts were drawn from the amplification of reference gene primers. Assay used: immunoSEQ multiplex PCR; TCRdb lists only in-frame clones, some missing. From that table come the V and J calls and clone size; the DNA was used to work out D and trimming. The sample holds about 75,000 clones, 79% seen once. The sequence came from an elderly woman with active or convalescent COVID-19. V gene TRBV4-3 combines with J gene TRBJ1-1; unclear D gene. The sequencing sample was made of peripheral blood. The CDR3 DNA is TGCGCCAGCAGCCAGGACTTGGCGAACACTGAAGCTTTCTTT. Residues: CASSQDLANTEAFF.